Each of the 26 T cell receptor beta chains below was sequenced from the same sample in a study of blood T cell repertoires in COVID-19. Assay used: immunoSEQ multiplex PCR; TCRdb lists only in-frame clones, some missing. The table has under 200,000 clones, under 85% seen once; the top ten hold approximately 15%. Material for sequencing was peripheral blood. These receptors were obtained from a man in his fifties or sixties with active or convalescent COVID-19.

The V and J genes are TRBV24-1 and TRBJ2-7; maybe TRBD2 (5 bases). V lost 8 bases and J lost 0, with 31 bases in between. Germline values: CDR1 KGHDR, CDR2 SFDVKD. The CDR3 covers 20 residues. CDR3 coding DNA: TGTGCCACCATTTCAGAGGGTAAGGACGGACTGCCCTTCAGCTCCTACGAGCAGTACTTC. As protein: CATISEGKDGLPFSSYEQYF.

The sample holds one count of this clone. The J gene is TRBJ2-3, the V gene TRBV4-1; tentatively, D is TRBD2 (7 bases). Trimming removed 4 bases from V and 1 base from J, with 18 bases in between. The length of the CDR3 is 17 residues. Germline loops: CDR1 MGHRA, CDR2 YSYEKL. Written as DNA, the CDR3 is TGCGCCAGCAGCCCCCTGGGGGGGCGGCAGGGCACAGATACGCAGTATTTT. It translates to CASSPLGGRQGTDTQYF.

The chain uses TRBV7-3 and TRBJ2-3; 10 bases align to TRBD2. V lost 6 bases, J lost 2 bases, and 8 bases stayed unmatched. The CDR3 loop spans 16 amino acids. Germline CDR1 and CDR2: SGHTA and FQGTGA. The CDR3 here is CASREAGGPFTDTQYF. DNA for the CDR3: TGTGCCAGCAGGGAAGCGGGAGGGCCCTTCACAGATACGCAGTATTTT.

The V gene is TRBV28, the J gene TRBJ2-1; 8 nucleotides agree with TRBD2. CDR3 length: 14 residues. V lost 3 bases to trimming and J lost 7 bases; unmatched junction nucleotides: 5. Germline V CDR1 and CDR2: MDHEN, SYDVKM. The CDR3 loop reads CASSLRTSTNEQFF. The CDR3 DNA reads TGTGCCAGCAGTTTGCGGACTAGCACGAATGAGCAGTTCTTC.

The chain is built from TRBV7-9 and TRBJ1-1, with TRBD1 matching over 12 bases. Germline-derived CDR1 and CDR2 are SEHNR and FQNEAQ (reference sequence). The V segment lost 5 bases and the J segment 4 bases; nucleotides outside the gene matches: 8. This CDR3 region has 16 residues. CDR3 residues: CASSPGTGGAGTEAFF. In nucleotides, the CDR3 is TGTGCCAGCAGCCCCGGGACAGGGGGCGCCGGCACTGAAGCTTTCTTT.

This chain uses TRBV3-1 (or the pseudogene TRBV3-2) with TRBJ2-1; 10 bases line up with TRBD2. The CDR3 sequence is 15 residues long. Germline assignment: CDR1 LGHDT and CDR2 YNNKEL (reference sequence). Trimming cost V 4 bases and J 5 bases; bases outside gene matches: 5. This chain's CDR3 is CASSPTSGAHNEQFF. The CDR3 region has the DNA TGTGCCAGCAGCCCTACTAGCGGGGCCCACAATGAGCAGTTCTTC.

The genes are TRBV21-1 and TRBJ1-2. TRBV21-1 is a pseudogene locus. The CDR3 extends over 14 amino acids. The CDR3 region has the DNA TGTGCCAGCAATCCCCGGGGTTTGTATAGGGGCTACACCTTC. Protein: CASNPRGLYRGYTF.

J is TRBJ2-5 and V is TRBV3-1 (or the pseudogene TRBV3-2), with 14 bases that match TRBD2. Germline CDR1 reads LGHDT; CDR2 reads YNNKEL (reference sequence). The CDR3 has 18 residues. With 5 bases clipped from V and 4 bases from J, the junction kept 12 bases outside the gene matches. In DNA form, the CDR3 reads TGTGCCAGCAGCTCGCCGGGACTAGCGGGAGAAATGGGAGAGACCCAGTACTTC. The encoded protein is CASSSPGLAGEMGETQYF.

The gene calls are TRBV7-2 and TRBJ1-6, with 9 bases identical to TRBD1. Trimming took 5 bases from V and 7 from J; bases not matched to a gene: 9. The CDR3 is made up of 16 amino acids. The germline gives CDR1 SGHTA, CDR2 FQGNSA. In DNA, the CDR3 is TGTGCCAGCAGCCAAGGGACAGGGTATAAGAATTCACCCCTCCACTTT. It specifies CASSQGTGYKNSPLHF.

The rearrangement joins TRBV11-3 to TRBJ2-5; 7 bases match TRBD2. CDR1 SGHNT and CDR2 YENEEA come from the germline V gene. V trimming: 5 bases; J trimming: 0 bases; junction bases outside the gene matches: 9. The CDR3 covers 16 residues. The DNA of the CDR3 is TGTGCCAGCAGCCCCGGGGTAGCGGGCGACCAAGAGACCCAGTACTTC. It codes for CASSPGVAGDQETQYF.

The J gene is TRBJ2-1, the V gene TRBV7-3; 8 bases agree with TRBD1. The V and J ends lost 0 bases and 0 bases, in that order; junction bases with no gene match: 7. From germline, CDR1 is SGHTA and CDR2 FQGTGA. The CDR3 length is 18 residues. Written as DNA, the CDR3 is TGTGCCAGCAGCTTAACCCCTCCCGGGACAGGCTCCTACAATGAGCAGTTCTTC. This translates into CASSLTPPGTGSYNEQFF. The complete variable domain, with remaining parts taken from reference TRBV7-3 and TRBJ2-1, reads GAGVSQTPSNKVTEKGKYVELRCDPISGHTALYWYRQSLGQGPEFLIYFQGTGAADDSGLPNDRFFAVRPEGSVSTLKIQRTERGDSAVYLCASSLTPPGTGSYNEQFFGPGTRLTVL.

The CDR3 loop is CASSLDGAHGYTF. The DNA of the CDR3 is TGTGCCAGCAGCTTAGATGGAGCTCATGGCTACACCTTC. The chain recombines TRBV7-9 with TRBJ1-2; no clear D. Trimming removed 1 base at V and 6 bases at J, with 9 bases between. The CDR3 is 13 amino acids. CDR1 is SEHNR and CDR2 is FQNEAQ in the germline V gene (reference sequence).

This rearrangement joins TRBV5-4 to TRBJ2-3; 16 bases agree with TRBD2. V gave up 4 bases and J gave up 2 bases; unmatched junction bases: 10. The CDR3 consists of 19 residues. The V gene's germline CDR1 is SGHNT and CDR2 YYREEE (reference sequence). In nucleotides, the CDR3 is TGTGCCAGCAGCGGGGTTGGGACTAGCGGGAGGGCCGCCACAGATACGCAGTATTTT. It translates to CASSGVGTSGRAATDTQYF.

The rearrangement links TRBV19 to TRBJ1-1, with 10 bases matching TRBD1. The CDR3 runs to 15 residues. CDR1 LNHDA and CDR2 SQIVND come from the germline V gene (reference sequence). V gave up 6 bases and J gave up 4 bases; unmatched junction bases: 8. Here the CDR3 DNA reads TGTGCCAGTAGCCTCCGGGACAGGGGACCCACTGAAGCTTTCTTT. Its protein is CASSLRDRGPTEAFF.

The J gene is TRBJ2-5, the V gene TRBV6-5; a possible D gene is TRBD2 (6 bases). CDR3 length: 14 residues. The V end lost 0 bases, the J end lost 9 bases, and 14 bases lay between the germline ends. The V gene's germline CDR1 is MNHEY and CDR2 SVGAGI. CDR3 loop: CASSYSGGRKAQYF. CDR3 DNA sequence: TGTGCCAGCAGTTACTCTGGTGGGAGGAAGGCCCAGTACTTC.

The chain recombines TRBV13 with TRBJ1-2; D may be TRBD1 (6 bases). The CDR3 consists of 14 residues. The V end was cut by 3 bases, the J end by 5 bases, with 13 bases between. Germline lookup yields CDR1 PRHDT and CDR2 FYEKMQ (reference sequence). The CDR3 DNA is TGTGCCAGCAGCTTGACAGGAGTCACTTATGGCTACACCTTC. Amino acids: CASSLTGVTYGYTF.

The chain links TRBV7-2 to TRBJ2-5; 7 nucleotides agree with TRBD2. Germline CDR1 is SGHTA and CDR2 is FQGNSA. The CDR3 consists of 14 residues. With 4 bases clipped from V and 4 bases from J, the junction kept 6 bases outside the gene matches. The CDR3 is CASSSTGGGETQYF. CDR3 nucleotides: TGTGCCAGCAGCTCCACGGGAGGAGGAGAGACCCAGTACTTC.

V and J are TRBV12-3 or TRBV12-4 and TRBJ1-6; tentatively, D is TRBD1 (5 bases). This CDR3 is 12 amino acids long. V lost 5 bases, J lost 8 bases, and 7 bases lay in between. The DNA of the CDR3 is TGTGCCAGCAGTCCAGGGTATTCACCCCTCCACTTT. Protein product: CASSPGYSPLHF.

This clone was observed many times. The gene calls are TRBV5-1 and TRBJ2-7; 11 bases align to TRBD1. Unmatched junction bases numbered 4, after V lost 4 bases and J lost 4 bases. The CDR3 extends over 14 amino acids. Per germline, CDR1 SGHRS and CDR2 YFSETQ. In DNA form, the CDR3 reads TGCGCCAGCAGCCTGGGACAGGGGGGGTACGAGCAGTACTTC. Its translation: CASSLGQGGYEQYF.

The chain has TRBV6-2 or TRBV6-3 and TRBJ1-1; 9 bases agree with TRBD1. This CDR3 is built from 19 residues. The germline gives CDR1 MNHEY, CDR2 SVGEGT. V trimming: 5 bases; J trimming: 6 bases; junction bases outside the gene matches: 22. CDR3 sequence reads: CASSPQPGQGPSMRAEAFF. DNA of the CDR3: TGTGCCAGCAGTCCCCAACCGGGACAGGGTCCCTCAATGAGGGCTGAAGCTTTCTTT.

V and J are TRBV7-8 and TRBJ2-7, with 10 bases identical to TRBD1. V dropped 6 bases and J dropped 6; count of bases not matched to a gene: 8. This CDR3 has 14 residues. Germline V gene lookup returns CDR1 SGHVS and CDR2 FQNEAQ. The CDR3, as DNA: TGTGCCAGCAGGCTCGGGACAGGGGTTGCCGAGCAGTACTTC. Encoded protein: CASRLGTGVAEQYF. The variable domain in full, completed from reference TRBV7-8 and TRBJ2-7, reads GAGVSQSPRYKVAKRGQDVALRCDPISGHVSLFWYQQALGQGPEFLTYFQNEAQLDKSGLPSDRFFAERPEGSVSTLKIQRTQQEDSAVYLCASRLGTGVAEQYFGPGTRLTVT.

This rearrangement joins TRBV2 to TRBJ2-5; 8 bases are a match to TRBD1. CDR3 size: 14 residues. Germline V gives CDR1 SNHLY, CDR2 FYNNEI. V was pared by 5 bases and J by 2 bases, with 4 bases of the junction left unmatched. CDR3 nucleotides: TGTGCCAGCAGTACACAGGGGGGACAAGAGACCCAGTACTTC. It yields the protein CASSTQGGQETQYF.

V and J are TRBV5-4 and TRBJ2-5; D is perhaps TRBD1 (6 bases). V was shortened by 3 bases and J by 4 bases, with 16 bases between the two germline ends. This CDR3 is built from 15 residues. From germline, CDR1 is SGHNT and CDR2 YYREEE (reference sequence). The chain's CDR3 is CASSSDQGLGETQYF. For the CDR3, the DNA is TGTGCCAGCAGCTCGGACCAGGGGTTAGGAGAGACCCAGTACTTC.

V is TRBV7-2 and J is TRBJ2-2; 7 nucleotides align to TRBD2. Trimming removed 5 bases from V and 7 bases from J; junction bases left unmatched: 10. The CDR3 contains 15 residues. Per germline, CDR1 SGHTA and CDR2 FQGNSA. CDR3 nucleotide sequence: TGTGCCAGCAGCCTCAGCGGGATGCGGGGCGGGGAGCTGTTTTTT. Protein: CASSLSGMRGGELFF.

The DNA for the CDR3 is TGTGCCAGCAGCCAAGGCCGGAATTCACCCCTCCACTTT. Its protein product is CASSQGRNSPLHF. The chain combines TRBV3-1 (or the pseudogene TRBV3-2) with TRBJ1-6; D is undetermined. This CDR3 has 13 residues. Germline CDR1 and CDR2: LGHDT and YNNKEL (reference sequence). Trimming cost V 1 base and J 7 bases, with 5 bases left between them.

As concerns this clone: This same CDR3 is encoded by further DNA sequences in the sample. The chain carries TRBV11-2 and TRBJ2-1, with 7 bases fitting TRBD2. Germline assignment: CDR1 SGHAT and CDR2 FQNNGV. V lost 1 base to trimming and J lost 3 bases; unmatched junction nucleotides: 0. The CDR3 contains 14 residues. CDR3 sequence reads: CASSLAGGYNEQFF. The CDR3 region has the DNA TGTGCCAGCAGCTTAGCGGGAGGCTACAATGAGCAGTTCTTC.